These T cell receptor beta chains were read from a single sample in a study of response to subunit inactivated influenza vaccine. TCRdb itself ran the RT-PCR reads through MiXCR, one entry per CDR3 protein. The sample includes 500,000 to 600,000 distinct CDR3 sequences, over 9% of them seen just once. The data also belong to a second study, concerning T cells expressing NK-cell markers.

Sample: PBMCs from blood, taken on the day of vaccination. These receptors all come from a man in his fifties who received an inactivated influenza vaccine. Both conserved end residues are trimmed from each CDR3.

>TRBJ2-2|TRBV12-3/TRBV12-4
ASKPGAGELF
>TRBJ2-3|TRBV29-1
SVGAQVGDTQY
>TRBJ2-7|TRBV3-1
ASSQDTSGSSEQY
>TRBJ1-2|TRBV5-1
ASSLGVVEGYT
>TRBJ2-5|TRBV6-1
ASRGTVLRGPGETQY
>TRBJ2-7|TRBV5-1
ASSLDSGGNYEQY
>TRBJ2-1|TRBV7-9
ASRNLLDSIDEQF
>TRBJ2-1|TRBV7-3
ASSLIGRTSGYNEQF
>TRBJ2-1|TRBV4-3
ASSPRQGAHDEQF
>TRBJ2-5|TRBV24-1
ATSRGQYQETQY
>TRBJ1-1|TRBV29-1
SVESLRVGEAF
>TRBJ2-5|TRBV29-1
SVEVGRRAGTQY
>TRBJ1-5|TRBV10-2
ASSVGQSKNQPQH
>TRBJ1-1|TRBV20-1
SASRMNTEAF
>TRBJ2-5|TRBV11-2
ASSSPTGQETQY
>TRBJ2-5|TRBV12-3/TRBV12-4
ASSGTGGWETQY
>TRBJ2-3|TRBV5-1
ASSSPTVDTQY
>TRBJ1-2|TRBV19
ASRDNYGYT
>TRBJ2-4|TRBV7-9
ASSLLADHIQY
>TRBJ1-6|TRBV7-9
ASSFAGTRNSPLH
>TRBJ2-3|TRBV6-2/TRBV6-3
ASSLFGPRRDTQY
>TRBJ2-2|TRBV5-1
ASRRGAVSGELF
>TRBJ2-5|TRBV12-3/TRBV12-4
ASSLKGDLGETQY
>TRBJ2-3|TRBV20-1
SAKGLAGGSDTQY
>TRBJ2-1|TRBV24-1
ATSGAGTGGLNEQF
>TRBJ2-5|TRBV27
ASSFREKETQY
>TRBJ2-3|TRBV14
ASSFRLAGTLVRSTDTQY
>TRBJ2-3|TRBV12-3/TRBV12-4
ASSGSTSGSNSDTQY
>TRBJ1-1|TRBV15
ATSRDRENTEAF
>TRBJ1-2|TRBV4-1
ASSQENSGYYGYT
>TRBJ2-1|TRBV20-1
SARLAGGNEQF
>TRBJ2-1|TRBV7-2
ASSFNGATYNEQF
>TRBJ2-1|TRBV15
TTSRDEGRPTYNEQF
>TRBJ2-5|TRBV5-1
ASSLLGGPQETQY
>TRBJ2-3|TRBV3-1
ASSQGGTSTDTQY
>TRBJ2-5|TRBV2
ASIPPQGLRTQY
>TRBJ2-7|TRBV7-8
ASSLSTGSYEQY